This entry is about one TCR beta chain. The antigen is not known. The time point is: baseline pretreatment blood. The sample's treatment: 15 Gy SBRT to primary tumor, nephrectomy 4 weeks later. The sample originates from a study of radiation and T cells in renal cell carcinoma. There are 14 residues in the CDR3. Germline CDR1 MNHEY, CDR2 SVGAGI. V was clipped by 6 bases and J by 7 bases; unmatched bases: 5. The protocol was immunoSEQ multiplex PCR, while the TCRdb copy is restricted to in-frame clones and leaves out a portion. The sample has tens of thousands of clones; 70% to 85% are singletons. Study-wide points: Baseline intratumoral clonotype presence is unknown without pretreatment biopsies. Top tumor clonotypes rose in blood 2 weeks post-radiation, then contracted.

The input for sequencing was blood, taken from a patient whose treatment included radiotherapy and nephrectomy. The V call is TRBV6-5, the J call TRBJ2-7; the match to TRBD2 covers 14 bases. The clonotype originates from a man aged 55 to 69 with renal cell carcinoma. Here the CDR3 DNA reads TGTGCCAGCAGACCTGGGACTAGCGGGAGTGAGCAGTACTTC. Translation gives CASRPGTSGSEQYF.